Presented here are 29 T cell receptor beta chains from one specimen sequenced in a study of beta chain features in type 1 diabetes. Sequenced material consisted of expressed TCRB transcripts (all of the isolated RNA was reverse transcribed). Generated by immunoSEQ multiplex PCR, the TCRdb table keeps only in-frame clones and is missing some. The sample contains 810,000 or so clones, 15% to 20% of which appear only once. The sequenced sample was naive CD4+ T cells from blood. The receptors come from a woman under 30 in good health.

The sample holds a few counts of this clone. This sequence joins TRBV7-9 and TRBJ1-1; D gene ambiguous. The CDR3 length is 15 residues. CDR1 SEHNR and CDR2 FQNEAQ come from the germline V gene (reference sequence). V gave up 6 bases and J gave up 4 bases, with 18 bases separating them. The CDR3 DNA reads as TGTGCCAGCAGTTATACCGGGGAAAAGGGCACTGAAGCTTTCTTT. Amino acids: CASSYTGEKGTEAFF.

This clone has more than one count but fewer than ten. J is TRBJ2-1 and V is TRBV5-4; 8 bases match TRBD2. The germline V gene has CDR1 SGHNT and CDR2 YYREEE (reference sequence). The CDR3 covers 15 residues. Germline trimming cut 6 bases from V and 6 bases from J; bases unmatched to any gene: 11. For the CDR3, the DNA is TGTGCCAGCACCCTGGGACTAGAGTTCTCCAATGAGCAGTTCTTC. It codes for CASTLGLEFSNEQFF.

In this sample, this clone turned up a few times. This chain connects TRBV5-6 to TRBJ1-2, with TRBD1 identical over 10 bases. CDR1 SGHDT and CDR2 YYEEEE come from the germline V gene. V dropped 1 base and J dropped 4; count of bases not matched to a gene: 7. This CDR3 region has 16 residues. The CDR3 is CASSLLSGTGAYGYTF. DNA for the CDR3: TGTGCCAGCAGCTTGCTTTCCGGGACAGGGGCCTATGGCTACACCTTC.

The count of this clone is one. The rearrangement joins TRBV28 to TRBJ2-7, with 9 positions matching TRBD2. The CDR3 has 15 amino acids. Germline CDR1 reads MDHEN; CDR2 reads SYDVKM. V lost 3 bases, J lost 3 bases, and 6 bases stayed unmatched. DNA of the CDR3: TGTGCCAGCAGTTTGGGCGGGAGGGTCCACTACGAGCAGTACTTC. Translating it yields CASSLGGRVHYEQYF.

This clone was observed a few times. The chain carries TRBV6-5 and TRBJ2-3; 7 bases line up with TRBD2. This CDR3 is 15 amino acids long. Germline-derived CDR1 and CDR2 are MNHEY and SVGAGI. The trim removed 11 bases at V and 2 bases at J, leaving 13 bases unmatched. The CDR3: CAATKGGKTTDTQYF. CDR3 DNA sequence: TGTGCCGCCACAAAGGGAGGGAAAACCACAGATACGCAGTATTTT.

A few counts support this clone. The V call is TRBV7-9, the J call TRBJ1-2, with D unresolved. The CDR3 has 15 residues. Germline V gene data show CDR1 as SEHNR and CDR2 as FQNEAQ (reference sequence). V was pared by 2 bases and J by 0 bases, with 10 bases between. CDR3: CASSLPKTANYGYTF. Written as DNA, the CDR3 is TGTGCCAGCAGCTTACCGAAGACCGCTAACTATGGCTACACCTTC. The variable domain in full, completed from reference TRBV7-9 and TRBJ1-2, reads DTGVSQNPRHKITKRGQNVTFRCDPISEHNRLYWYRQTLGQGPEFLTYFQNEAQLEKSRLLSDRFSAERPKGSFSTLEIQRTEQGDSAMYLCASSLPKTANYGYTFGSGTRLTVV.

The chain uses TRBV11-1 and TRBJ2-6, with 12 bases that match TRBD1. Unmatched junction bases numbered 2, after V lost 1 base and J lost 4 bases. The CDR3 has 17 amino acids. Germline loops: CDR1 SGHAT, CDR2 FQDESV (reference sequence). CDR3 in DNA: TGTGCCAGCAGCTTAGGGGACAGGGGGCCCGGGGCCAACGTCCTGACTTTC. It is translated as CASSLGDRGPGANVLTF.

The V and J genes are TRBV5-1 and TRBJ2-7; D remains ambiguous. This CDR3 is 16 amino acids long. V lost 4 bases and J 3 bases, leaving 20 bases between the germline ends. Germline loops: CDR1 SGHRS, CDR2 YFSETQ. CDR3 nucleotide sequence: TGCGCCAGCAGCCTACGAACTCACGGATCGTACTACGAGCAGTACTTC. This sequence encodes CASSLRTHGSYYEQYF.

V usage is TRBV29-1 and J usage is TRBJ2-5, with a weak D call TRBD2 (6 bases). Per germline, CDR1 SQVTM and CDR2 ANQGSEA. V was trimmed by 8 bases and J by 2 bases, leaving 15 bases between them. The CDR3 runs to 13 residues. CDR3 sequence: CSSITSRQETQYF. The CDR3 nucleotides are TGCAGCTCAATAACTAGCAGACAAGAGACCCAGTACTTC.

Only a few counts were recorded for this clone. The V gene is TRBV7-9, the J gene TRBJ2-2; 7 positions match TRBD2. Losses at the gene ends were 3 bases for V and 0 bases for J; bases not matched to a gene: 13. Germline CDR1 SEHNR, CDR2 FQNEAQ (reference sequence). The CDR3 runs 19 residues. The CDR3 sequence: CASSFRGSGGFANTGELFF. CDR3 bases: TGTGCCAGCAGCTTCCGGGGATCGGGGGGTTTCGCGAACACCGGGGAGCTGTTTTTT. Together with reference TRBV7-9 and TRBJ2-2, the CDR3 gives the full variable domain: DTGVSQNPRHKITKRGQNVTFRCDPISEHNRLYWYRQTLGQGPEFLTYFQNEAQLEKSRLLSDRFSAERPKGSFSTLEIQRTEQGDSAMYLCASSFRGSGGFANTGELFFGEGSRLTVL.

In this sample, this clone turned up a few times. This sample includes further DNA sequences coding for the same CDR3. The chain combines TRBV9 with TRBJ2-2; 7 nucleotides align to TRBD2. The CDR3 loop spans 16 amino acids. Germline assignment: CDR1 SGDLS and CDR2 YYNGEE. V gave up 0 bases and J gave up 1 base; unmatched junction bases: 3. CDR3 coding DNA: TGTGCCAGCAGCGTAGTTCCTAGCGGGAACACCGGGGAGCTGTTTTTT. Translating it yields CASSVVPSGNTGELFF.

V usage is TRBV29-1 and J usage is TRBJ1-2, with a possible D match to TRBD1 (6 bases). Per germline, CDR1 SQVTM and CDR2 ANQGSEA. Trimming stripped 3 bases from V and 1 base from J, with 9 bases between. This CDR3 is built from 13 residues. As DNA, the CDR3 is TGCAGCGTTGATGGAGGGGGTAACTATGGCTACACCTTC. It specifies CSVDGGGNYGYTF.

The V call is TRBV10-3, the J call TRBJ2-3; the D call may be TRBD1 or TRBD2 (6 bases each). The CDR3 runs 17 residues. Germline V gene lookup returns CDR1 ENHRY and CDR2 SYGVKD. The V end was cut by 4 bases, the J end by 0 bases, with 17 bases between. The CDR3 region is CAISVPARGESTDTQYF. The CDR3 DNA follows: TGTGCCATCAGTGTTCCCGCGAGGGGGGAGAGCACAGATACGCAGTATTTT.

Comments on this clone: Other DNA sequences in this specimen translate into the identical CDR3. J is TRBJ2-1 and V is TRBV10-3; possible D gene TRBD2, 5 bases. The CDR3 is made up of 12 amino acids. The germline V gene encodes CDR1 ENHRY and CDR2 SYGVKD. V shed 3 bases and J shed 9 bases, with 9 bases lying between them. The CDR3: CAISDKAGEQFF. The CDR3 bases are TGTGCCATCAGTGATAAGGCGGGTGAGCAGTTCTTC.

The CDR3 nucleotides read TGCGCCAGCAGCCAAGTGGTACCCTTAGCGGGAGGCACAGCTGATACGCAGTATTTT. Protein sequence: CASSQVVPLAGGTADTQYF. The rearrangement joins TRBV4-3 to TRBJ2-3; the match to TRBD2 covers 10 bases. CDR3 size: 19 residues. CDR1 LGHNA and CDR2 YSLEER come from the germline V gene. J gave up 6 bases and V 1 base, and 16 bases lay outside the gene matches.

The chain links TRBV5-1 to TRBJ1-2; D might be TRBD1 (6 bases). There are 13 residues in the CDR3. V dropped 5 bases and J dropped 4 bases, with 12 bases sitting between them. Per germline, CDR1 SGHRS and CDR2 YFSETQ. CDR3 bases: TGCGCCAGCAGGGCACAGGGAGGCTATGGCTACACCTTC. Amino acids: CASRAQGGYGYTF.

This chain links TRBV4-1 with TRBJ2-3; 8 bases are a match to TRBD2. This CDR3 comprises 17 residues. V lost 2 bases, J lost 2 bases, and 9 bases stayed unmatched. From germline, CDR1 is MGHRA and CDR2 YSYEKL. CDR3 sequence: CASSQTGGPGNTDTQYF. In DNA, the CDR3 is TGCGCCAGCAGCCAAACGGGAGGGCCCGGGAACACAGATACGCAGTATTTT.

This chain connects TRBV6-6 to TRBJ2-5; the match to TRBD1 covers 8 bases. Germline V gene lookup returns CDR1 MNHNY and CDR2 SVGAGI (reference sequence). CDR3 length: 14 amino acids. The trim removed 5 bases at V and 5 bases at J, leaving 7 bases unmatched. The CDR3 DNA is TGTGCCAGCAGTAACCAACAGGGGGTGGAGACCCAGTACTTC. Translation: CASSNQQGVETQYF.

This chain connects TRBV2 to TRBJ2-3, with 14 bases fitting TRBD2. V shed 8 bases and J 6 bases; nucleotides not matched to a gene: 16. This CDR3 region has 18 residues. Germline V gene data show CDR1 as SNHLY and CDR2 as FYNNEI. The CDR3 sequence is CASQGLAGDTAGGDTQYF. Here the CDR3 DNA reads TGTGCCAGCCAGGGACTAGCGGGAGATACGGCGGGCGGGGATACGCAGTATTTT.

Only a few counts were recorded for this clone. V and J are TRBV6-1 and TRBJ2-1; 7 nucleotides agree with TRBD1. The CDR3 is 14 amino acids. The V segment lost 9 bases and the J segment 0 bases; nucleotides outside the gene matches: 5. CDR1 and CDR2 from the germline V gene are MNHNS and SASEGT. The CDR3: CASSRDSSYNEQFF. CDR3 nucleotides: TGTGCCAGTTCTCGGGACAGCTCCTACAATGAGCAGTTCTTC.

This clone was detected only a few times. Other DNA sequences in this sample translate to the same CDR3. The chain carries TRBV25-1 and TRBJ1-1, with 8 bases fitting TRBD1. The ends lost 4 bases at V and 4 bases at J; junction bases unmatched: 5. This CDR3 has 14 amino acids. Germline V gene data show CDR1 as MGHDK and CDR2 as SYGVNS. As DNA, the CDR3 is TGTGCCAGCAGTGCGCAGGGGGCGGGCACTGAAGCTTTCTTT. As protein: CASSAQGAGTEAFF.

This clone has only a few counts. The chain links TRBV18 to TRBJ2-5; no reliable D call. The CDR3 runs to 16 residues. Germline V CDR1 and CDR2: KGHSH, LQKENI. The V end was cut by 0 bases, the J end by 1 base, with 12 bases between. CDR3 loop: CASSPPNRGRQETQYF. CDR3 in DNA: TGTGCCAGCTCACCACCTAATAGAGGCCGCCAAGAGACCCAGTACTTC.

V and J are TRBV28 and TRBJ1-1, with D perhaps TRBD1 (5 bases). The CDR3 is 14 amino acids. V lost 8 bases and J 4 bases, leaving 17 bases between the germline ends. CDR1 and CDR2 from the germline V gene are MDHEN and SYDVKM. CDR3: CASGPGTRSTEAFF. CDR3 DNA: TGTGCCAGCGGACCCGGGACCCGATCCACTGAAGCTTTCTTT. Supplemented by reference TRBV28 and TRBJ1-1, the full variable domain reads DVKVTQSSRYLVKRTGEKVFLECVQDMDHENMFWYRQDPGLGLRLIYFSYDVKMKEKGDIPEGYSVSREKKERFSLILESASTNQTSMYLCASGPGTRSTEAFFGQGTRLTVV.

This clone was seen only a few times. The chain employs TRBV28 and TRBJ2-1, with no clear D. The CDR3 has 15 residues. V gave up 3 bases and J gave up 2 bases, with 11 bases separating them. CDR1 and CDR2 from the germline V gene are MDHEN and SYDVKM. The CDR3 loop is CASSFWLHTYNEQFF. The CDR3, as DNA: TGTGCCAGCAGTTTTTGGCTACACACCTACAATGAGCAGTTCTTC.

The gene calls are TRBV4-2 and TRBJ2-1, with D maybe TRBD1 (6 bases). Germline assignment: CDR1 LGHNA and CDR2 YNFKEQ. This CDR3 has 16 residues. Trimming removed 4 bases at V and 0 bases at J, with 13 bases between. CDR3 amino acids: CASSLLQGSSYNEQFF. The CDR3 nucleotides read TGTGCCAGCAGCCTACTACAGGGCAGCTCCTACAATGAGCAGTTCTTC.

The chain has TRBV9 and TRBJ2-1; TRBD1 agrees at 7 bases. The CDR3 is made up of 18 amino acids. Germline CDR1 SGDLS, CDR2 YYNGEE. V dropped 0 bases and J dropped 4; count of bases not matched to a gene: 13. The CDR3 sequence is CASSVAPGGLKGYNEQFF. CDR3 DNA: TGTGCCAGCAGCGTAGCCCCAGGGGGTCTAAAGGGGTACAATGAGCAGTTCTTC. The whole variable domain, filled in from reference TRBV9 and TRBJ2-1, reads DSGVTQTPKHLITATGQRVTLRCSPRSGDLSVYWYQQSLDQGLQFLIQYYNGEERAKGNILERFSAQQFPDLHSELNLSSLELGDSALYFCASSVAPGGLKGYNEQFFGPGTRLTVL.

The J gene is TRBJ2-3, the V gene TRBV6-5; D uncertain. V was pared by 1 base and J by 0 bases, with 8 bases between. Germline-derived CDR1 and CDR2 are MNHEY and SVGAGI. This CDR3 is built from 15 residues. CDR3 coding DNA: TGTGCCAGCAGTTACTTTGTTGGTAGCACAGATACGCAGTATTTT. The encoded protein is CASSYFVGSTDTQYF.

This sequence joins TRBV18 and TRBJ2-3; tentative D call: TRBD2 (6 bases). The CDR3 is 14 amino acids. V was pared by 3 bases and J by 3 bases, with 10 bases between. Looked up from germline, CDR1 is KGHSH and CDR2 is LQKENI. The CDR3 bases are TGTGCCAGCTCACCGGGACTGTTTACAGATACGCAGTATTTT. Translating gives CASSPGLFTDTQYF. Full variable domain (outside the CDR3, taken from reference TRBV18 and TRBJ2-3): NAGVMQNPRHLVRRRGQEARLRCSPMKGHSHVYWYRQLPEEGLKFMVYLQKENIIDESGMPKERFSAEFPKEGPSILRIQQVVRGDSAAYFCASSPGLFTDTQYFGPGTRLTVL.

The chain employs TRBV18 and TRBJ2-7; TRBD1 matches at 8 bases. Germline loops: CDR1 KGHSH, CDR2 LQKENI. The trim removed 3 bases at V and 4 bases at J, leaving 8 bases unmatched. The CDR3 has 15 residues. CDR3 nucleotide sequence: TGTGCCAGCTCACCGCCTGACAGGGGCCCATACGAGCAGTACTTC. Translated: CASSPPDRGPYEQYF.